The rows below give T cell receptor beta chains drawn from one sample of a study of cytotoxic CD8 clonotypes in ibrutinib-treated CLL. Generated by immunoSEQ multiplex PCR, the TCRdb table keeps only in-frame clones and is missing some. The sample has nearly 300,000 clones, about 72% seen once; the top ten hold roughly 5%. The source was PBMCs, collected at disease progression, from a patient treated with ibrutinib. These receptors were obtained from a human donor with chronic lymphocytic leukemia. The CDR3 runs from the conserved cysteine through the conserved F or W. The order of the fields is clone size, D gene, J gene, V gene, CDR3 protein, CDR3 DNA. The D gene is left open where the match is weak. Clone size is stated in some rows and not others, as once, few, many or a class when expanded.

>once|TRBD1|TRBJ2-5|TRBV10-1
CVPGQEFETQYF
TGCGTACCGGGACAGGAATTTGAGACCCAGTACTTC
>.|.|TRBJ1-1|TRBV25-1
CASSEVMNTEAFF
TGTGCCAGCAGTGAAGTTATGAACACTGAAGCTTTCTTT
>few|.|TRBJ2-1|TRBV7-2
CASSLDAAEQFF
TGTGCCAGCAGCTTAGACGCCGCCGAGCAGTTCTTC
>.|TRBD1|TRBJ2-1|TRBV11-3
CASSPEQGGYNEQFF
TGTGCCAGCAGCCCAGAACAGGGGGGTTACAATGAGCAGTTCTTC
>.|.|TRBJ2-2|TRBV5-1
CASSLGIRTPANTGELFF
TGCGCCAGCAGCTTGGGAATTAGGACACCAGCGAACACCGGGGAGCTGTTTTTT
>.|TRBD1|TRBJ2-3|TRBV29-1
CSVEGQAAYTQYF
TGCAGCGTTGAGGGACAGGCTGCGTATACGCAGTATTTT
>few|.|TRBJ2-2|TRBV14
CASSPITGSNTGELFF
TGTGCCAGCAGCCCGATTACAGGATCGAACACCGGGGAGCTGTTTTTT
>.|.|TRBJ2-5|TRBV6-5
CASSYWAGTQETQYF
TGTGCCAGCAGTTACTGGGCGGGCACTCAAGAGACCCAGTACTTC
>once|.|TRBJ2-3|TRBV15
CATSRDSMRRTDTQYF
TGTGCCACCAGCAGAGATTCTATGCGTCGCACAGATACGCAGTATTTT
>once|TRBD1|TRBJ2-7|TRBV5-1
CASSLATGSYEQYF
TGCGCCAGCAGCTTGGCGACAGGGAGCTACGAGCAGTACTTC
>.|TRBD2|TRBJ2-3|TRBV9
CASSVGLAGGDTQYF
TGTGCCAGCAGCGTAGGACTAGCGGGGGGTGATACGCAGTATTTT
>.|TRBD2|TRBJ2-7|TRBV9
CASSTTSGGYEQYF
TGTGCCAGCAGCACGACTAGCGGGGGCTACGAGCAGTACTTC
>.|.|TRBJ1-2|TRBV6-1
CASSAAHGNYGYTF
TGTGCCAGCAGCGCAGCGCATGGGAACTATGGCTACACCTTC